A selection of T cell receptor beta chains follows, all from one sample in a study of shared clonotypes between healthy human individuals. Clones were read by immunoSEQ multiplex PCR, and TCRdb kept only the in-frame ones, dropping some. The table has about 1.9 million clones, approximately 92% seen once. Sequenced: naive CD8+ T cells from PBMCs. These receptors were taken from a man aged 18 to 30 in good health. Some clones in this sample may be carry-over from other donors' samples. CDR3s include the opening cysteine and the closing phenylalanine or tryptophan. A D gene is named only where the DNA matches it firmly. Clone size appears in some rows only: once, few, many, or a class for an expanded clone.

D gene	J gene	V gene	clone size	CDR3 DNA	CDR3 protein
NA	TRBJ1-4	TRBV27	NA	TGTGCCAGCAGTTATGTCGCGGTGGGGACTGAAAAACTGTTTTTT	CASSYVAVGTEKLFF
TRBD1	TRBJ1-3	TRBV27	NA	TGTGCCAGCAGCTCCGACAGGGGCTACACCATATATTTT	CASSSDRGYTIYF
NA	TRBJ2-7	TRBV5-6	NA	TGTGCCAGCAGCTTGGATCAAGGGCAAGCCTACGAGCAGTACTTC	CASSLDQGQAYEQYF
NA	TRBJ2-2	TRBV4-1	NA	TGCGCCAGCAGTCAGCGGGTCACCGGGGAGCTGTTTTTT	CASSQRVTGELFF
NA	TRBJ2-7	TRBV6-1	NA	TGTGCCAGCAGTGAAGTCAGCGGGCCTAAGGGTGAGCAGTACTTC	CASSEVSGPKGEQYF
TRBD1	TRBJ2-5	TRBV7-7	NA	TGTGCCAGCAGCCCTGACAGGGGAGAGACCCAGTACTTC	CASSPDRGETQYF
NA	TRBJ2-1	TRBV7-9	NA	TGTGCCAGCAGCCCCCCGGCAGGGTATATGGGTTGGGAAGATGAGCAGTTCTTC	CASSPPAGYMGWEDEQFF
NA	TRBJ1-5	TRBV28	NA	TGTGCCAGCAGTTTAGACCCGCTGCGGGGCAATCAGCCCCAGCATTTT	CASSLDPLRGNQPQHF
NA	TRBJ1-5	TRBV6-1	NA	TGTGCCACTGCAAGCGAATCTTATAGCAATCAGCCCCAGCATTTT	CATASESYSNQPQHF
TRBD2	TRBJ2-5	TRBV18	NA	TGTGCCAGCTCAGGCTGGGAGGGGCAAGAGACCCAGTACTTC	CASSGWEGQETQYF
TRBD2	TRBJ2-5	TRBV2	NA	TGTGCCAGCAGTGAAGCGGGGCTAGCGGAAGAGGGCCAAGAGACCCAGTACTTC	CASSEAGLAEEGQETQYF
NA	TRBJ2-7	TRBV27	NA	TGTGCCAGCAGAGGAGGGGAGGATCACCCCTACGAGCAGTACTTC	CASRGGEDHPYEQYF
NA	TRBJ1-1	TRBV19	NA	TGTGCCAGTAGTATATTCTCTGAAGCTTTCTTT	CASSIFSEAFF
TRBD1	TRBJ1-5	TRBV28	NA	TGTGCCAGCAGTGACCGGACAGGGACGACCCAAGCCCAGCATTTT	CASSDRTGTTQAQHF
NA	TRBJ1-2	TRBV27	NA	TGTGCCAGCACCCCTTTACCGGAGGGGGGCTATGGCTACACCTTC	CASTPLPEGGYGYTF
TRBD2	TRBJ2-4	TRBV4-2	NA	TGTGCCAGCAGCCAAGCTAGCGGGAGGGCTGCCAAAAACATTCAGTACTTC	CASSQASGRAAKNIQYF
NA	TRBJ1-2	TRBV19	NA	TGTGCCAGTAGTACCTACAGGGAGTTGAACTATGGCTACACCTTC	CASSTYRELNYGYTF
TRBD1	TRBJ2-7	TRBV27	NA	TGTGCCAGCAGTTTCGGGACAGGACCCTACGAGCAGTACTTC	CASSFGTGPYEQYF
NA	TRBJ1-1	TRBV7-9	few	TGTGCCAGCAGCTTAGCAGGGGAGAGGACTGAAGCTTTCTTT	CASSLAGERTEAFF
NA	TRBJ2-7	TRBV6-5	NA	TGTGCCAGCAGTTACGGCGAGCGCTCCTACGAGCAGTACTTC	CASSYGERSYEQYF
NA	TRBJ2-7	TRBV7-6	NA	TGTGCCAGCAGCTTAGGTTCGGGAGAAACCTACGAGCAGTACTTC	CASSLGSGETYEQYF
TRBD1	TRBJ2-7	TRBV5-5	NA	TGTGCCAGCAGCTTGGAGGGGGCATACGAGCAGTACTTC	CASSLEGAYEQYF
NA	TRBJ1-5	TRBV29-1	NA	TGCAGCGTTGTAGCGGGGTACAATCAGCCCCAGCATTTT	CSVVAGYNQPQHF
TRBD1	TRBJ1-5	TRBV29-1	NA	TGCAGCGTTAGGACAGGGTCTCAGCCCCAGCATTTT	CSVRTGSQPQHF
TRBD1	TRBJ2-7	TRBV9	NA	TGTGCCAGCAGTACCGGGACAGGTTACGAGCAGTACTTC	CASSTGTGYEQYF
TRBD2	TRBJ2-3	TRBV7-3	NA	TGTGCCAGCAGCCTCGGGACTAGCCGGGAAGATACGCAGTATTTT	CASSLGTSREDTQYF
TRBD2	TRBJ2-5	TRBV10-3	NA	TGTGCCATCGCACAACTGACTAGCGGGACAGAGACCCAGTACTTC	CAIAQLTSGTETQYF
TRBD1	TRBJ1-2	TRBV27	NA	TGTGCCAGCAGTTCGGACAGGGGGAACTATGGCTACACCTTC	CASSSDRGNYGYTF
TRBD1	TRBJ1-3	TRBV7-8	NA	TGTGCCAGCAGCTCCTTGACAGGGACTGGAAACACCATATATTTT	CASSSLTGTGNTIYF
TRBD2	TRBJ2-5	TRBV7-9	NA	TGTGCCAGCAGCTTCTCTGCGAGTAGCGGGATAGGAGAGACCCAGTACTTC	CASSFSASSGIGETQYF
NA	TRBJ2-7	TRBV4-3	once	TGCGCCAGCAGCGTCGACCCCCAGTACGAGCAGTACTTC	CASSVDPQYEQYF
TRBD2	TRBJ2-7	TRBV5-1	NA	TGCGCCAGCAGCTTGGGTTGGAGGGCTATTGCGGGAGGGGGATCCTCCTACGAGCAGTACTTC	CASSLGWRAIAGGGSSYEQYF
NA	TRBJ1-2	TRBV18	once	TGTGCCAGCTCAGGGAATACCGAGGGGGATGGCTACACCTTC	CASSGNTEGDGYTF
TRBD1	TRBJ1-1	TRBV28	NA	TGTGCCAGCAGCCCGACAGGGGGCGCGACTGAAGCTTTCTTT	CASSPTGGATEAFF
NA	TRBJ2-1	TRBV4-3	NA	TGCGCCAGCAGCCACGTCAATGGGGGATACAATGAGCAGTTCTTC	CASSHVNGGYNEQFF
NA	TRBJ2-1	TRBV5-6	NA	TGTGCCAGCCGGGGGGCGTACAATGAGCAGTTCTTC	CASRGAYNEQFF
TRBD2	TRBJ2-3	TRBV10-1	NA	TGCGCCAGCAGTGATCCTTCGCTAGCGGGAGCCACAGATACGCAGTATTTT	CASSDPSLAGATDTQYF